These 15 T cell receptor beta chains came from one sample sequenced in a study of T cells after yellow fever vaccination. MiXCR, applied by TCRdb to the 5' RACE reads, yields one record per CDR3 protein. This sample has about 250,000 distinct CDR3 sequences, with approximately 3.5% found just once. The material was PBMCs, obtained 15 days after the yellow fever booster vaccination. The source is a man aged 18-30 years who received the YFV17D yellow fever vaccine.

Many counts were recorded for this clonotype. The rearrangement uses TRBV5-1 and TRBJ2-3; no firm D call. The germline CDR1 and CDR2 sequences are SGHRS and YFSETQ. V was shortened by 0 bases and J by 2 bases, with 13 bases between the two germline ends. CDR3 length: 16 residues. CDR3 residues: CASSLESLMFTDTQYF. CDR3 sequence (DNA): TGCGCCAGCAGCTTGGAGTCTCTCATGTTCACAGATACGCAGTATTTT.

This clonotype has a count of ten or more. In DNA, the CDR3 is TGTGCCAGCAGTTCCGGTGACAGCCTAAAGGGGGGCTACACCTTC. Its translation is CASSSGDSLKGGYTF. The chain has TRBV27 and TRBJ1-2, with D possibly matching TRBD1 (5 bases). The CDR3 is 15 residues long. V lost 4 bases and J 8 bases, leaving 20 bases between the germline ends. Looked up from germline, CDR1 is MNHEY and CDR2 is SMNVEV (reference sequence).

This clonotype was found many times. The chain joins TRBV6-6 to TRBJ2-1; 8 nucleotides agree with TRBD2. Trimming at V came to 7 bases and at J to 6 bases, leaving 8 bases not matched to a gene. The germline gives CDR1 MNHNY, CDR2 SVGAGI (reference sequence). The CDR3 contains 14 residues. The CDR3 protein is CASTPGLVSNEQFF. The CDR3 DNA is TGTGCCAGCACTCCGGGACTAGTAAGCAATGAGCAGTTCTTC.

This chain connects TRBV5-1 to TRBJ2-1; D perhaps matches TRBD1 (5 bases). The CDR3 runs 13 residues. V was trimmed by 3 bases and J by 5 bases, leaving 9 bases between them. Germline-derived CDR1 and CDR2 are SGHRS and YFSETQ. The CDR3 nucleotides are TGCGCCAGCAGCTCCCGGACAAACAATGAGCAGTTCTTC. Translating gives CASSSRTNNEQFF.

This clonotype was observed at least ten times. J is TRBJ2-2 and V is TRBV19; the D gene is possibly TRBD2 (6 bases). V lost 7 bases and J 5 bases, leaving 23 bases between the germline ends. The CDR3 covers 17 residues. Looked up from germline, CDR1 is LNHDA and CDR2 is SQIVND (reference sequence). CDR3: CASTPEGLNPWTGELFF. Written as DNA, the CDR3 is TGTGCCAGTACCCCGGAGGGTTTAAACCCTTGGACCGGGGAGCTGTTTTTT.

The genes are TRBV6-5 and TRBJ1-3; D gene unclear. V was clipped by 7 bases and J by 6 bases, with 16 bases between them. The CDR3 is made up of 14 amino acids. Germline loops: CDR1 MNHEY, CDR2 SVGAGI. The CDR3 spells CASKVGTAANTIYF. Written as DNA, the CDR3 is TGTGCCAGCAAGGTGGGAACGGCCGCAAACACCATATATTTT.

This clonotype has at least ten counts. The CDR3 DNA reads as TGCGCCAGCAGCTTGACTAGCGGGGCTCCGAACGAGCAGTACTTC. Translating gives CASSLTSGAPNEQYF. The rearrangement joins TRBV5-1 to TRBJ2-7; 10 positions match TRBD2. The CDR3 is made up of 15 amino acids. Germline V gene data show CDR1 as SGHRS and CDR2 as YFSETQ. The junction had 6 bases not matched to a gene; V was cut back by 1 base and J by 5 bases.

This clonotype showed up many times. The genes are TRBV6-6 and TRBJ1-4, with 7 bases that match TRBD1. V trimming: 5 bases; J trimming: 6 bases; junction bases outside the gene matches: 9. This CDR3 region has 15 residues. Germline V gene lookup returns CDR1 MNHNY and CDR2 SVGAGI (reference sequence). The CDR3 loop reads CASSKNRGVDEKLFF. Here the CDR3 DNA reads TGTGCCAGCAGTAAAAACAGGGGTGTAGATGAAAAACTGTTTTTT.

This clonotype was counted many times. This sequence joins TRBV7-2 and TRBJ2-5, with 11 bases fitting TRBD2. J gave up 5 bases and V 4 bases, and 6 bases lay outside the gene matches. This CDR3 has 15 amino acids. Germline assignment: CDR1 SGHTA and CDR2 FQGNSA. CDR3 amino acids: CASSSLSGGAETQYF. The CDR3 DNA reads TGTGCCAGCAGCTCCCTTAGCGGGGGGGCGGAGACCCAGTACTTC.

This clonotype has a handful of counts. CDR3: CAISARGDTEAFF. DNA for the CDR3: TGTGCCATCAGCGCCAGGGGGGACACTGAAGCTTTCTTT. The chain couples TRBV10-3 to TRBJ1-1, with 7 bases aligning to TRBD1. The CDR3 length is 13 residues. The V gene's germline CDR1 is ENHRY and CDR2 SYGVKD. The V and J ends lost 6 bases and 3 bases, in that order; junction bases with no gene match: 4.

Many counts were recorded for this clonotype. This sequence joins TRBV5-1 and TRBJ2-7; D could derive from TRBD1 or TRBD2 (5 bases each). V dropped 5 bases and J dropped 3 bases, with 15 bases sitting between them. The CDR3 extends over 14 amino acids. Germline V gene data show CDR1 as SGHRS and CDR2 as YFSETQ. This CDR3 is CASSSGRTIYEQYF. In DNA, the CDR3 is TGCGCCAGCAGTTCGGGACGGACAATCTACGAGCAGTACTTC.

This clonotype appeared many times. This chain links TRBV5-1 with TRBJ2-5; D is perhaps TRBD1 (5 bases). The CDR3 is 13 residues long. Trimming took off 6 bases at V and 1 base at J, with 10 bases between the two ends. The V gene's germline CDR1 is SGHRS and CDR2 YFSETQ. The DNA for the CDR3 is TGCGCCAGCAAACCAGGGTCCCAAGAGACCCAGTACTTC. Translated: CASKPGSQETQYF.

The sample holds many counts of this clonotype. The chain is built from TRBV5-1 and TRBJ2-7; tentative D call: TRBD2 (5 bases). Germline lookup yields CDR1 SGHRS and CDR2 YFSETQ. V was trimmed by 0 bases and J by 6 bases, leaving 10 bases between them. The CDR3 is 13 amino acids. CDR3 sequence: CASSLDIGSEQYF. As DNA, the CDR3 is TGCGCCAGCAGCTTGGATATAGGGAGCGAGCAGTACTTC.

The chain uses TRBV7-9 and TRBJ2-2, with D possibly TRBD1 on 7 matching bases. The CDR3 has 17 amino acids. Germline V gene sequence: CDR1 SEHNR, CDR2 FQNEAQ (reference sequence). Trimming stripped 5 bases from V and 6 bases from J, with 22 bases between. The CDR3 here is CASSHRRRTGEAGELFF. The CDR3 DNA reads as TGTGCCAGCAGCCACCGTCGAAGAACAGGGGAGGCCGGGGAGCTGTTTTTT. Full variable domain (rest looked up from reference TRBV7-9 and TRBJ2-2): DTGVSQNPRHKITKRGQNVTFRCDPISEHNRLYWYRQTLGQGPEFLTYFQNEAQLEKSRLLSDRFSAERPKGSFSTLEIQRTEQGDSAMYLCASSHRRRTGEAGELFFGEGSRLTVL.

This clonotype was seen repeatedly, ten times or more. The gene calls are TRBV6-6 and TRBJ2-7, with a weak D call TRBD1 (5 bases). Germline CDR1 MNHNY, CDR2 SVGAGI (reference sequence). CDR3 length: 16 residues. V was trimmed by 7 bases and J by 5 bases, leaving 24 bases between them. The CDR3 DNA reads as TGTGCCAGCACCGCGAGGACCGCAAGGGGATGGGACGAGCAGTACTTC. Protein: CASTARTARGWDEQYF.